These 23 T cell receptor beta chains were all obtained from the same sample, sequenced in a study of blood T cell repertoires in COVID-19. Profiled with immunoSEQ multiplex PCR; TCRdb holds only in-frame clones, not every one. The sample has around 230,000 clones, around four fifths seen once. What was sequenced was PBMCs or T cells enriched from blood (not recorded which). These receptor sequences come from a man aged 35-49 years who had recovered from COVID-19.

The chain couples TRBV30 to TRBJ1-5, with 8 bases aligning to TRBD1. From germline, CDR1 is GTSNPN and CDR2 SVGIG (reference sequence). V trimming: 3 bases; J trimming: 3 bases; junction bases outside the gene matches: 7. The CDR3 totals 15 residues. The CDR3 is CAWSAGQGNNQPQHF. CDR3 DNA sequence: TGTGCCTGGAGCGCTGGACAGGGCAACAATCAGCCCCAGCATTTT.

The chain couples TRBV5-4 to TRBJ1-5, with 7 bases lining up with TRBD1. Germline V gives CDR1 SGHNT, CDR2 YYREEE (reference sequence). The CDR3 contains 14 residues. The J segment lost 4 bases and the V segment lost 3 bases, leaving 4 bases of the junction unmatched. The CDR3 is CASSSQGPNQPQHF. The CDR3 DNA sequence: TGTGCCAGCAGCTCACAGGGGCCGAATCAGCCCCAGCATTTT. Supplemented by reference TRBV5-4 and TRBJ1-5, the full variable domain reads ETGVTQSPTHLIKTRGQQVTLRCSSQSGHNTVSWYQQALGQGPQFIFQYYREEENGRGNFPPRFSGLQFPNYSSELNVNALELDDSALYLCASSSQGPNQPQHFGDGTRLSIL.

This clone was detected only a few times. The CDR3: CASSFSLGTSAKGDPGFF. The CDR3 DNA is TGTGCCAGCAGTTTTTCGCTTGGGACTAGCGCGAAAGGGGATCCGGGGTTCTTC. The chain couples TRBV28 to TRBJ2-1; 10 bases align to TRBD2. Losses at the gene ends were 3 bases for V and 15 bases for J; bases not matched to a gene: 23. The CDR3 runs 18 residues. The germline CDR1 and CDR2 sequences are MDHEN and SYDVKM.

V and J are TRBV29-1 and TRBJ1-1; D is possibly TRBD1 (5 bases). From germline, CDR1 is SQVTM and CDR2 ANQGSEA. V shed 4 bases and J shed 2 bases, with 11 bases lying between them. This CDR3 has 13 residues. CDR3 sequence reads: CSVVVQGNTEAFF. In DNA form, the CDR3 reads TGCAGCGTTGTAGTGCAGGGAAACACTGAAGCTTTCTTT.

The table lists this clone with a few counts. The V gene is TRBV19, the J gene TRBJ1-2; 7 bases line up with TRBD1. This CDR3 has 14 residues. V shed 2 bases, J shed 3 bases, and the junction held 3 bases outside the gene matches. The germline gives CDR1 LNHDA, CDR2 SQIVND (reference sequence). The CDR3 sequence: CASSIRGQYYGYTF. In DNA, the CDR3 is TGTGCCAGTAGTATAAGGGGACAGTACTATGGCTACACCTTC.

This sequence joins TRBV6-5 and TRBJ1-2, with D maybe TRBD1 (6 bases). Per germline, CDR1 MNHEY and CDR2 SVGAGI. The CDR3 totals 13 residues. V lost 6 bases, J lost 8 bases, and 16 bases lay in between. CDR3: CASSQQGYSGYTF. The CDR3 DNA reads TGTGCCAGCAGCCAACAGGGTTATAGCGGCTACACCTTC.

The chain is built from TRBV11-2 and TRBJ2-6, with D possibly matching TRBD1 (6 bases). The CDR3 consists of 17 residues. The V gene lost 6 bases and the J gene lost 0 bases, with 15 bases spanning the gap. CDR1 is SGHAT, CDR2 FQNNGV, per germline. The DNA of the CDR3 is TGTGCCAGCAGAATGGACAGTGCAATCTCTGGGGCCAACGTCCTGACTTTC. Protein product: CASRMDSAISGANVLTF.

The chain couples TRBV7-9 to TRBJ1-6; 7 nucleotides agree with TRBD1. CDR1 SEHNR and CDR2 FQNEAQ come from the germline V gene (reference sequence). Germline trimming cut 3 bases from V and 9 bases from J; bases unmatched to any gene: 8. The length of the CDR3 is 15 residues. CDR3 nucleotides: TGTGCCAGCAGCTTTGCACAGGGGCTTACTTCACCCCTCCACTTT. This gives the protein CASSFAQGLTSPLHF.

The V gene is TRBV6-5, the J gene TRBJ1-1, with a weak D call TRBD1 (6 bases). This CDR3 region has 14 residues. The germline V gene encodes CDR1 MNHEY and CDR2 SVGAGI. Deletions cut 2 bases from V and 0 bases from J, with 7 bases between. For the CDR3, the DNA is TGTGCCAGCAGTTACCAGGGGATGAACACTGAAGCTTTCTTT. Protein sequence: CASSYQGMNTEAFF.

Here the CDR3 reads CASRGTGRNTEAFF. The CDR3, as DNA: TGTGCCAGCAGGGGGACAGGGCGGAACACTGAAGCTTTCTTT. The chain carries TRBV2 and TRBJ1-1, with 9 bases matching TRBD1. The CDR3 consists of 14 residues. Per the germline V gene, CDR1 is SNHLY and CDR2 is FYNNEI. The V and J ends lost 6 bases and 1 base, in that order; junction bases with no gene match: 3.

The sample holds many counts of this clone. This chain links TRBV7-9 with TRBJ1-2, with a possible D match to TRBD1 (5 bases). The germline gives CDR1 SEHNR, CDR2 FQNEAQ (reference sequence). V lost 4 bases to trimming and J lost 6 bases, with 15 bases between them. This CDR3 is 14 amino acids long. Written as DNA, the CDR3 is TGTGCCAGCAGCTATCCGGGGGTTCCGAATGGCTACACCTTC. Its translation: CASSYPGVPNGYTF.

This clone was recorded only once. The rearrangement joins TRBV2 to TRBJ1-2; D is undetermined. The V gene lost 0 bases and the J gene lost 7 bases, with 15 bases spanning the gap. The CDR3 covers 15 residues. Looked up from germline, CDR1 is SNHLY and CDR2 is FYNNEI. CDR3 amino acids: CASSEARRDSGGYTF. The CDR3 DNA reads TGTGCCAGCAGTGAAGCTCGGAGGGATTCGGGTGGCTACACCTTC.

The DNA for the CDR3 is TGTGCCAGCAGTCGGACAGAGTACACTGAAGCTTTCTTT. Translated: CASSRTEYTEAFF. The chain is built from TRBV5-5 and TRBJ1-1; tentative D call: TRBD1 (6 bases). There are 13 residues in the CDR3. V was trimmed by 5 bases and J by 3 bases, leaving 11 bases between them. Germline lookup yields CDR1 SGHKS and CDR2 YYEKEE (reference sequence).

The V and J genes are TRBV5-1 and TRBJ2-1, with 7 bases fitting TRBD1. V was pared by 4 bases and J by 7 bases, with 8 bases of the junction left unmatched. This CDR3 spans 14 amino acids. The germline gives CDR1 SGHRS, CDR2 YFSETQ. CDR3: CASSGTVLANEQFF. The CDR3 DNA reads TGCGCCAGCAGCGGGACAGTCCTCGCTAATGAGCAGTTCTTC.

This clone showed up just a few times. CDR3 protein: CASSSFGSGTDTQYF. In DNA, the CDR3 is TGTGCCAGCAGCTCATTCGGGAGCGGCACAGATACGCAGTATTTT. The V call is TRBV7-2, the J call TRBJ2-3, with D perhaps matching TRBD2 (6 bases). The CDR3 is 15 residues long. Germline CDR1 reads SGHTA; CDR2 reads FQGNSA. Trimming shortened V by 4 bases and J by 1 base, and 12 bases separated the two germline ends. The variable domain in full, completed from reference TRBV7-2 and TRBJ2-3, reads GAGVSQSPSNKVTEKGKDVELRCDPISGHTALYWYRQSLGQGLEFLIYFQGNSAPDKSGLPSDRFSAERTGGSVSTLTIQRTQQEDSAVYLCASSSFGSGTDTQYFGPGTRLTVL.

This clone was counted once. The chain has TRBV6-5 and TRBJ2-7; the D gene is possibly TRBD1 (6 bases). The germline gives CDR1 MNHEY, CDR2 SVGAGI. This CDR3 has 14 amino acids. CDR3 sequence reads: CGGACRDTNYEQYF. The CDR3, as DNA: TGTGGGGGCGCGTGCCGGGACACCAACTACGAGCAGTACTTC.

V and J are TRBV5-1 and TRBJ2-2; 9 bases are shared with TRBD1. V was clipped by 3 bases and J by 6 bases; unmatched bases: 9. In germline, CDR1 is SGHRS, CDR2 YFSETQ. The CDR3 is 16 amino acids. CDR3 protein: CASSSRAGQGSGELFF. CDR3 DNA sequence: TGCGCCAGCAGCTCTCGGGCGGGACAGGGTTCCGGGGAGCTGTTTTTT.

CDR3 sequence: CASCRTLAGGPDTQYF. CDR3 nucleotides: TGTGCCAGCTGCAGAACTCTAGCGGGGGGGCCAGATACGCAGTATTTT. This rearrangement joins TRBV2 to TRBJ2-3, with 12 bases identical to TRBD2. The V gene end was trimmed by 8 bases and the J gene end by 4 bases; junction bases not matched to a gene: 10. This CDR3 contains 16 residues. CDR1 and CDR2 from the germline V gene are SNHLY and FYNNEI.

V gene TRBV6-5 combines with J gene TRBJ2-3; 12 nucleotides align to TRBD2. The CDR3 length is 15 residues. The ends lost 2 bases at V and 5 bases at J; junction bases unmatched: 2. CDR1 is MNHEY and CDR2 is SVGAGI in the germline V gene. This CDR3 reads CASSYLAGGQDTQYF. CDR3 DNA: TGTGCCAGCAGTTACCTAGCGGGGGGGCAAGATACGCAGTATTTT.

The V and J genes are TRBV18 and TRBJ1-2; D ambiguous. CDR3 size: 12 residues. Per the germline V gene, CDR1 is KGHSH and CDR2 is LQKENI. V lost 8 bases, J lost 7 bases, and 14 bases lay in between. This CDR3 reads CASRGSEVGYTF. The CDR3 DNA reads as TGTGCCAGCCGAGGGTCAGAGGTTGGCTACACCTTC.

The chain carries TRBV6-5 and TRBJ1-1; the D gene is possibly TRBD1 (6 bases). This CDR3 spans 15 amino acids. Germline CDR1 and CDR2: MNHEY and SVGAGI. Deletions cut 5 bases from V and 1 base from J, with 14 bases between. CDR3 in amino acids: CASSRTGTPNTEAFF. CDR3 in DNA: TGTGCCAGCAGTAGAACCGGGACACCGAACACTGAAGCTTTCTTT.

This clone was detected a few times. The chain combines TRBV5-1 with TRBJ2-5, with 8 bases lining up with TRBD2. The V and J ends lost 6 bases and 5 bases, in that order; junction bases with no gene match: 12. This CDR3 is 15 amino acids long. CDR1 and CDR2 from the germline V gene are SGHRS and YFSETQ. CDR3 DNA: TGCGCCAGCAATGACGGGGGGGCCGATAGGGAGACCCAGTACTTC. Its protein product is CASNDGGADRETQYF.

About this clone: The sample contains more than one DNA sequence encoding this CDR3. The chain uses TRBV5-1 and TRBJ2-1, with D perhaps matching TRBD2 (6 bases). The CDR3 consists of 14 residues. The V gene's germline CDR1 is SGHRS and CDR2 YFSETQ. V was clipped by 4 bases and J by 0 bases, with 8 bases between them. CDR3 in DNA: TGCGCCAGCAGCCCGACTAGCTCCTACAATGAGCAGTTCTTC. This sequence encodes CASSPTSSYNEQFF.